The T cell receptor beta chain described here comes from a study of T cells after yellow fever vaccination. Whole-study results and caveats: At about 97% for CD4 and about 87% for CD8, most primary-vaccination clones showed up again after the booster. Contamination by abundant bulk-population clonotypes could be present in FACS-sorted repertoires.

This CDR3 spans 15 amino acids. CDR1 and CDR2 from the germline V gene are SGHNT and YYREEE (reference sequence). The V end was cut by 6 bases, the J end by 2 bases, with 12 bases between. MiXCR, applied by TCRdb to the 5' RACE reads, yields one record per CDR3 protein. The sample consists of approximately 580,000 distinct CDR3 sequences, less than 20% of them appearing once. A note on this clonotype: Its antigen is unidentified.

The input for sequencing was PBMCs, taken about 5 days after the first yellow fever vaccination. The chain combines TRBV5-4 with TRBJ2-6; D is unclear. The source is a man between 18 and 35 years old who received the YFV17D yellow fever vaccine. The CDR3 loop is CASTQGAPGANVLTF. CDR3 in DNA: TGTGCCAGCACCCAAGGTGCTCCTGGGGCCAACGTCCTGACTTTC.